A single sample gave rise to the 22 T cell receptor beta chains below, sequenced in a study of cytomegalovirus exposure and HLA in healthy donors. PCR involved 60 Vbeta and 13 Jbeta primers. Clones were sequenced by immunoSEQ multiplex PCR, and TCRdb holds only the in-frame ones, with some missing. The data contain approximately 100,000 clones, roughly three quarters of them seen just once; the ten biggest clones take up 4%. Sequences were obtained from PBMCs. The source is a woman aged 50 to 65 in good health and CMV-seropositive.

The rearrangement links TRBV4-2 to TRBJ1-1; tentative D call: TRBD1 (6 bases). Trimming took 10 bases from V and 4 from J, leaving 13 bases between them. This CDR3 comprises 12 residues. Germline CDR1 reads LGHNA; CDR2 reads YNFKEQ. The CDR3 bases are TGTGCCACCACAGGGTTGAGCACTGAAGCTTTCTTT. Its translation: CATTGLSTEAFF.

The chain has TRBV19 and TRBJ1-2, with D tentatively TRBD1 (6 bases). The CDR3 is 15 residues long. Germline CDR1 and CDR2: LNHDA and SQIVND (reference sequence). Trimming removed 5 bases from V and 4 bases from J, with 17 bases in between. The CDR3 bases are TGTGCCAGTAGTGCCCTAGACAGGCCCGCCTATGGCTACACCTTC. Translation gives CASSALDRPAYGYTF.

J is TRBJ2-3 and V is TRBV11-2, with 10 positions matching TRBD1. Germline trimming cut 3 bases from V and 4 bases from J; bases unmatched to any gene: 7. The length of the CDR3 is 16 residues. From germline, CDR1 is SGHAT and CDR2 FQNNGV. The CDR3 loop reads CASSFTPTGGADTQYF. The CDR3 nucleotides are TGTGCCAGCAGCTTCACACCGACAGGGGGCGCAGATACGCAGTATTTT.

This clone was seen a handful of times. V is TRBV5-1 and J is TRBJ2-7; 8 bases line up with TRBD1. The V and J ends lost 4 bases and 1 base, in that order; junction bases with no gene match: 7. CDR1 and CDR2 (germline): SGHRS, YFSETQ. CDR3 length equals 15 residues. CDR3 in DNA: TGCGCCAGCAGCCCCAGTGGGACAGGATCCTACGAGCAGTACTTC. Amino acids: CASSPSGTGSYEQYF.

The chain is built from TRBV30 and TRBJ2-7, with a tentative D call TRBD2 (5 bases). This CDR3 has 12 residues. Germline V lookup: CDR1 GTSNPN, CDR2 SVGIG (reference sequence). V lost 0 bases to trimming and J lost 3 bases, with 6 bases between them. The CDR3 DNA reads as TGTGCCTGGAGTGTCGGGAACTACGAGCAGTACTTC. Amino acids: CAWSVGNYEQYF. Using reference TRBV30 and TRBJ2-7 for the parts outside the CDR3, the full variable domain is SQTIHQWPATLVQPVGSPLSLECTVEGTSNPNLYWYRQAAGRGLQLLFYSVGIGQISSEVPQNLSASRPQDRQFILSSKKLLLSDSGFYLCAWSVGNYEQYFGPGTRLTVT.

The count of this clone is one. J is TRBJ2-2 and V is TRBV5-4; D is perhaps TRBD2 (6 bases). The length of the CDR3 is 17 residues. The V end was cut by 2 bases, the J end by 4 bases, with 18 bases between. CDR1 and CDR2 (germline): SGHNT, YYREEE (reference sequence). The CDR3 loop reads CASSFGSPGEITGELFF. In DNA, the CDR3 is TGTGCCAGCAGCTTCGGTTCTCCGGGGGAGATCACCGGGGAGCTGTTTTTT. Full variable domain (rest looked up from reference TRBV5-4 and TRBJ2-2): ETGVTQSPTHLIKTRGQQVTLRCSSQSGHNTVSWYQQALGQGPQFIFQYYREEENGRGNFPPRFSGLQFPNYSSELNVNALELDDSALYLCASSFGSPGEITGELFFGEGSRLTVL.

The J gene is TRBJ2-3, the V gene TRBV7-3; D may be TRBD2 (6 bases). Germline lookup yields CDR1 SGHTA and CDR2 FQGTGA. The V end was cut by 3 bases, the J end by 0 bases, with 7 bases between. The CDR3 is 14 residues long. The CDR3 region has the DNA TGTGCCAGCAGCTTCGGGAGCAGCACAGATACGCAGTATTTT. Translated, it gives CASSFGSSTDTQYF.

In this sample, this clone turned up once. This rearrangement joins TRBV2 to TRBJ2-5; TRBD2 matches 7 bases. The J call is in doubt because the DNA end fits TRBJ2-7 better. The CDR3 consists of 14 residues. Germline lookup yields CDR1 SNHLY and CDR2 FYNNEI. DNA of the CDR3: TGTGCCAGCAGCGGGACTATCGGATCCTACGAGCAGTACTTC. Amino acids: CASSGTIGSYEQYF.

In this sample, this clone turned up a few times. This sequence joins TRBV9 and TRBJ2-3, with 9 positions matching TRBD2. CDR3 length: 17 amino acids. V was pared by 0 bases and J by 4 bases, with 9 bases of the junction left unmatched. Germline V gene sequence: CDR1 SGDLS, CDR2 YYNGEE. The CDR3 is CASSVDFSGSVSDTQYF. CDR3 coding DNA: TGTGCCAGCAGCGTAGATTTTAGCGGGAGTGTCTCAGATACGCAGTATTTT. The full variable domain, with the rest looked up from reference TRBV9 and TRBJ2-3, is DSGVTQTPKHLITATGQRVTLRCSPRSGDLSVYWYQQSLDQGLQFLIQYYNGEERAKGNILERFSAQQFPDLHSELNLSSLELGDSALYFCASSVDFSGSVSDTQYFGPGTRLTVL.

The chain employs TRBV5-8 and TRBJ2-5; 9 bases agree with TRBD2. The CDR3 has 16 amino acids. Germline V gives CDR1 SGHTS, CDR2 YDEGEE. V was clipped by 2 bases and J by 5 bases; unmatched bases: 10. The CDR3 protein is CASSFSGSAQTETQYF. CDR3 sequence (DNA): TGTGCCAGCAGCTTTAGCGGGAGCGCTCAGACGGAGACCCAGTACTTC.

The V call is TRBV5-4, the J call TRBJ2-7; the match to TRBD2 covers 13 bases. Germline V CDR1 and CDR2: SGHNT, YYREEE (reference sequence). CDR3 length: 16 residues. Trimming took 4 bases from V and 4 from J; bases not matched to a gene: 8. CDR3 region: CASSAPGLAGLYEQYF. The CDR3 DNA reads TGTGCCAGCAGCGCCCCGGGACTAGCGGGACTATACGAGCAGTACTTC.

Comment on this clone: In the same sample, other DNA sequences code for this CDR3. The chain has TRBV9 and TRBJ1-1, with D perhaps TRBD1 (5 bases). Looked up from germline, CDR1 is SGDLS and CDR2 is YYNGEE. The CDR3 sequence is 14 residues long. The ends were cut back, 0 bases at V and 4 bases at J, with 10 bases in the middle. The CDR3 protein is CASSVARGGTEAFF. The CDR3 nucleotides read TGTGCCAGCAGCGTAGCTAGGGGCGGCACTGAAGCTTTCTTT.

This sequence joins TRBV6-5 and TRBJ2-7; TRBD1 might be the D (5 bases). From germline, CDR1 is MNHEY and CDR2 SVGAGI. With 0 bases removed from V and 1 base from J, the gap between germline ends came to 7 bases. This CDR3 is built from 14 residues. CDR3 sequence: CASSYSGASYEQYF. CDR3 nucleotide sequence: TGTGCCAGCAGTTACTCAGGGGCGTCCTACGAGCAGTACTTC.

This chain uses TRBV7-2 with TRBJ2-4, with D unclear. Trimming cost V 5 bases and J 5 bases, with 13 bases left between them. CDR1 is SGHTA, CDR2 FQGNSA, per germline. The CDR3 is 14 residues long. The CDR3 loop is CASSPGSSQNIQYF. CDR3 in DNA: TGTGCCAGCAGCCCCGGGTCTAGTCAAAACATTCAGTACTTC.

The DNA for the CDR3 is TGTGCCAGCAGTTCCCTCGGGAAGGGTGGCTATGGCTACACCTTC. Its protein product is CASSSLGKGGYGYTF. J is TRBJ1-2 and V is TRBV27, with D uncertain. Germline V gene lookup returns CDR1 MNHEY and CDR2 SMNVEV (reference sequence). This CDR3 region has 15 residues. V lost 4 bases and J lost 4, with 16 bases in between.

The chain has TRBV29-1 and TRBJ1-2; maybe TRBD1 (5 bases). The CDR3 is 13 residues long. The V and J ends lost 5 bases and 3 bases respectively, with 13 bases between them. CDR1 SQVTM and CDR2 ANQGSEA come from the germline V gene. CDR3 protein: CSVRDSRDYGYTF. In DNA form, the CDR3 reads TGCAGCGTTCGGGACTCCCGGGACTATGGCTACACCTTC. Full variable domain (missing parts from reference TRBV29-1 and TRBJ1-2): SAVISQKPSRDICQRGTSLTIQCQVDSQVTMMFWYRQQPGQSLTLIATANQGSEATYESGFVIDKFPISRPNLTFSTLTVSNMSPEDSSIYLCSVRDSRDYGYTFGSGTRLTVV.

The gene calls are TRBV9 and TRBJ2-2; D is ambiguous. Germline CDR1 SGDLS, CDR2 YYNGEE. The CDR3 sequence is 12 residues long. Trimming left V 4 bases short and J 8 bases short, with 9 bases between. CDR3 DNA: TGTGCCAGCAGCCCGACGACAGGGGAGCTGTTTTTT. Its translation is CASSPTTGELFF.

This sequence joins TRBV6-6 and TRBJ1-5, with D possibly matching TRBD1 (5 bases). This CDR3 is built from 16 residues. The V gene's germline CDR1 is MNHNY and CDR2 SVGAGI (reference sequence). Trimming shortened V by 6 bases and J by 4 bases, and 19 bases separated the two germline ends. The CDR3 DNA reads as TGTGCCAGCAGCCCTAACCGGGCGGAGGGGAATCAGCCCCAGCATTTT. Protein product: CASSPNRAEGNQPQHF.

CDR3 loop: CASSPSSSYEQYF. The CDR3 nucleotides are TGTGCCAGCTCACCATCGAGCTCCTACGAGCAGTACTTC. This rearrangement joins TRBV18 to TRBJ2-7, with unresolved D. From germline, CDR1 is KGHSH and CDR2 LQKENI. The ends were cut back, 2 bases at V and 0 bases at J, with 5 bases in the middle. The CDR3 contains 13 residues.

The V call is TRBV9, the J call TRBJ2-7; 7 bases fit TRBD1. This CDR3 spans 14 amino acids. Germline V gene sequence: CDR1 SGDLS, CDR2 YYNGEE. V lost 2 bases, J lost 7 bases, and 9 bases stayed unmatched. The CDR3 bases are TGTGCCAGCAGCGTCACCGGGACAGTGGGAGAGCAGTACTTC. Translated, it gives CASSVTGTVGEQYF.

V is TRBV23-1 and J is TRBJ1-6; 8 positions match TRBD1. TRBV23-1 is given ORF status, its function remaining uncertain. The CDR3 consists of 17 residues. J gave up 6 bases and V 3 bases, and 10 bases lay outside the gene matches. The CDR3 region has the DNA TGCGCCAGCAGTCACCCCCAGCAGGGGGCTTGTAATTCACCCCTCCACTTT. It encodes CASSHPQQGACNSPLHF.

The rearrangement links TRBV5-4 to TRBJ1-1, with D possibly being TRBD1 (6 bases). Germline V gene data show CDR1 as SGHNT and CDR2 as YYREEE (reference sequence). V was trimmed by 9 bases and J by 1 base, leaving 13 bases between them. This CDR3 region has 13 residues. The CDR3, as DNA: TGTGCCATCCCAGGGGCTACGAACACTGAAGCTTTCTTT. Its protein is CAIPGATNTEAFF.